Listed here is a single T cell receptor (beta chain). The data derive from a study of blood T cell repertoires in COVID-19. About the research overall: T cells, B-cell-depleted T cells, or PBMCs provided the cDNA or gDNA that served as material.

In the study's own analysis: Reference gene primer amplification gave estimated nucleated cell counts. Generated by immunoSEQ multiplex PCR, the TCRdb table keeps only in-frame clones and is missing some. V and J calls and clone size follow that table, whereas D and trimming were derived from the DNA. The sample has some 190,000 clones, around 80% seen once. There are 13 residues in the CDR3. The V end lost 4 bases, the J end lost 2 bases, and 10 bases lay between the germline ends. Germline loops: CDR1 SGHRS, CDR2 YFSETQ. The chain employs TRBV5-1 and TRBJ2-7; D is perhaps TRBD1 (6 bases). What was sequenced was PBMCs or T cells enriched from blood (not recorded which). The receptor's source is a man in his sixties who had been exposed to COVID-19. CDR3: CASSLDRPYEQYF. The CDR3 region has the DNA TGCGCCAGCAGCCTAGACAGGCCCTACGAGCAGTACTTC.